Presented here are 28 T cell receptor beta chains from one specimen sequenced in a study of somatic mutations in cytotoxic T cells in rheumatoid arthritis. The assay was immunoSEQ multiplex PCR, and TCRdb's table has in-frame clones only and misses some. The data hold about 11,000 clones, with almost 85% observed a single time. The specimen was CD8+ T cells sorted from blood. These receptors came from a woman in her sixties with rheumatoid arthritis.

The chain uses TRBV12-1 and TRBJ2-7; the table calls TRBD2, which could not be checked here. TRBV12-1 is classified as a pseudogene. This CDR3 is 14 amino acids long. The CDR3 region is CASSPLDSSYEQYF. In DNA, the CDR3 is TGTGCCAGCAGCCCGCTGGACTCTTCCTACGAGCAGTACTTC.

This clone is medium-sized. One end of the junction is discordant with germline, which a read error may explain. The chain joins TRBV6-6 to TRBJ2-7; TRBD1 matches at 7 bases. CDR3 length: 13 amino acids. Germline CDR1 and CDR2: MNHNY and SVGAGI (reference sequence). This CDR3 is CATGPGTVYEQYF. In nucleotides, the CDR3 is TGTGCCACGGGGCCCGGGACAGTCTACGAACAGTACTTC.

The rearrangement links TRBV11-1 to TRBJ2-7; TRBD2 matches 16 bases. CDR3 length: 19 residues. The germline V gene has CDR1 SGHAT and CDR2 FQDESV (reference sequence). V gave up 4 bases and J gave up 1 base; unmatched junction bases: 10. The CDR3 spells CASSSSPGLAGGPSYEQYF. CDR3 DNA: TGTGCCAGCAGCTCTTCCCCGGGACTAGCGGGAGGGCCATCCTACGAGCAGTACTTC.

This clone was found a few times. V usage is TRBV9 and J usage is TRBJ2-3; D call uncertain. CDR3 size: 13 residues. Germline V gives CDR1 SGDLS, CDR2 YYNGEE. V shed 0 bases and J shed 4 bases, with 6 bases lying between them. The CDR3 loop reads CASSVVPADTQYF. CDR3 sequence (DNA): TGTGCCAGCAGCGTAGTACCGGCAGATACGCAGTATTTT.

V gene TRBV28 combines with J gene TRBJ1-5, with D perhaps matching TRBD1 (6 bases). CDR3 size: 14 residues. The V end was cut by 3 bases, the J end by 5 bases, with 11 bases between. CDR1 and CDR2 (germline): MDHEN, SYDVKM. The CDR3 region is CASSLSGDHQPQHF. The CDR3 DNA follows: TGTGCCAGCAGTTTGTCAGGGGACCATCAGCCCCAGCATTTT. Combining the CDR3 with reference TRBV28 and TRBJ1-5 gives the whole variable domain DVKVTQSSRYLVKRTGEKVFLECVQDMDHENMFWYRQDPGLGLRLIYFSYDVKMKEKGDIPEGYSVSREKKERFSLILESASTNQTSMYLCASSLSGDHQPQHFGDGTRLSIL.

This chain joins TRBV25-1 and TRBJ2-1; 13 bases match TRBD2. V was clipped by 3 bases and J by 0 bases; unmatched bases: 2. CDR1 MGHDK and CDR2 SYGVNS come from the germline V gene. The CDR3 is 17 amino acids. CDR3 sequence reads: CASSDWTSGSSYNEQFF. CDR3 nucleotide sequence: TGTGCCAGCAGTGATTGGACTAGCGGGAGCTCCTACAATGAGCAGTTCTTC.

About this clone: In the same sample, other DNA sequences code for this CDR3. The chain carries TRBV29-1 and TRBJ1-2; 9 bases are shared with TRBD1. V shed 5 bases and J 1 base; nucleotides not matched to a gene: 2. The germline V gene encodes CDR1 SQVTM and CDR2 ANQGSEA. CDR3 size: 13 residues. CDR3 sequence (DNA): TGCAGCGTTCCGGGACAGGGTAACTATGGCTACACCTTC. It yields the protein CSVPGQGNYGYTF.

This clone has just one count. The V gene is TRBV27, the J gene TRBJ2-2, with D unresolved. The germline gives CDR1 MNHEY, CDR2 SMNVEV (reference sequence). The CDR3 runs to 14 residues. Between the trimmed V and J ends, which lost 4 bases and 6 bases, there was a span of 12 bases. CDR3 in DNA: TGTGCCAGCAGTTCGCAAAACCGGGCCGGGGAGCTGTTTTTT. Encoded protein: CASSSQNRAGELFF.

Concerning this clone: Other DNA sequences in the sample encode the same CDR3. The chain couples TRBV27 to TRBJ1-3; weak D call: TRBD1 (6 bases). V lost 6 bases and J 1 base, leaving 16 bases between the germline ends. The CDR3 covers 16 residues. The germline V gene has CDR1 MNHEY and CDR2 SMNVEV (reference sequence). CDR3 sequence: CASSFTGFESGNTIYF. CDR3 DNA: TGTGCCAGCAGCTTCACAGGGTTTGAATCTGGAAACACCATATATTTT.

This chain joins TRBV4-2 and TRBJ2-2, with 9 bases matching TRBD2. The CDR3 is 17 amino acids. V shed 1 base, J shed 5 bases, and the junction held 8 bases outside the gene matches. Germline CDR1 and CDR2: LGHNA and YNFKEQ. CDR3 amino acids: CASSQVSAGGYTGELFF. The CDR3 DNA follows: TGTGCCAGCAGCCAAGTTTCAGCGGGAGGCTATACCGGGGAGCTGTTTTTT.

This chain links TRBV7-6 with TRBJ2-1; 9 positions match TRBD2. V was clipped by 1 base and J by 9 bases; unmatched bases: 7. The CDR3 is 15 amino acids. Germline V gene data show CDR1 as SGHVS and CDR2 as FNYEAQ. Here the CDR3 DNA reads TGTGCCAGCAGCTTAGTAGCGGGAGAAGGCGTTGAGCAGTTCTTC. This translates into CASSLVAGEGVEQFF.

This clone was detected only once. This chain joins TRBV27 and TRBJ2-5, with TRBD2 matching 11 bases. The J call may be faulty, since TRBJ2-7 better matches the DNA end. The CDR3 consists of 17 residues. Germline lookup yields CDR1 MNHEY and CDR2 SMNVEV (reference sequence). For the CDR3, the DNA is TGTGCCAGCAGCCCTCTCACTAGCGGGGGTAGCTCCTACGAGCAGTACTTC. Its protein is CASSPLTSGGSSYEQYF.

The V and J genes are TRBV19 and TRBJ2-2; no clear D gene. Trimming removed 2 bases at V and 4 bases at J, with 5 bases between. CDR1 and CDR2 from the germline V gene are LNHDA and SQIVND (reference sequence). The CDR3 is 13 amino acids. This chain's CDR3 is CASSISGTGELFF. The CDR3 DNA follows: TGTGCCAGTAGTATATCAGGCACCGGGGAGCTGTTTTTT.

The gene calls are TRBV27 and TRBJ2-5; the match to TRBD2 covers 10 bases. CDR3 length: 18 amino acids. CDR1 is MNHEY and CDR2 is SMNVEV in the germline V gene (reference sequence). V gave up 5 bases and J gave up 2 bases; unmatched junction bases: 14. The CDR3 DNA sequence: TGTGCCAGCAGTCCGCGGACTAGCGGAGCCAGTGGGCAAGAGACCCAGTACTTC. Translating gives CASSPRTSGASGQETQYF.

The chain uses TRBV5-1 and TRBJ1-1; maybe TRBD1 (6 bases). V lost 5 bases, J lost 1 base, and 6 bases lay in between. The CDR3 length is 12 residues. Germline values: CDR1 SGHRS, CDR2 YFSETQ. The CDR3 coding sequence is TGCGCCAGCAGACAGGGGAACACTGAAGCTTTCTTT. Its translation is CASRQGNTEAFF.

This sequence joins TRBV6-4 and TRBJ2-7; unclear D gene. The CDR3 is 10 residues long. Per the germline V gene, CDR1 is MRHNA and CDR2 is SNTAGT. The V end lost 5 bases, the J end lost 4 bases, and 3 bases lay between the germline ends. CDR3 in DNA: TGTGCCAGCAGTCCGTACGAGCAGTACTTC. Amino acids: CASSPYEQYF.

In its sample, this clone was seen once. J is TRBJ2-1 and V is TRBV5-1; D is possibly TRBD2 (6 bases). Germline assignment: CDR1 SGHRS and CDR2 YFSETQ. This CDR3 has 15 residues. V gave up 5 bases and J gave up 0 bases, with 12 bases separating them. The CDR3 reads CASRAAGSSYNEQFF. CDR3 nucleotide sequence: TGCGCCAGCAGGGCGGCGGGAAGCTCCTACAATGAGCAGTTCTTC. Based on the CDR3 plus reference TRBV5-1 and TRBJ2-1, the full variable domain is KAGVTQTPRYLIKTRGQQVTLSCSPISGHRSVSWYQQTPGQGLQFLFEYFSETQRNKGNFPGRFSGRQFSNSRSEMNVSTLELGDSALYLCASRAAGSSYNEQFFGPGTRLTVL.

This clone has a single count. The genes are TRBV27 and TRBJ1-2; TRBD1 aligns across 7 bases. The CDR3 spans 14 residues. Losses at the gene ends were 2 bases for V and 5 bases for J; bases not matched to a gene: 5. The germline gives CDR1 MNHEY, CDR2 SMNVEV (reference sequence). CDR3 sequence (DNA): TGTGCCAGCAGTTTAAACCAGGGGGATTATGGCTACACCTTC. Translating gives CASSLNQGDYGYTF.

V gene TRBV5-1 combines with J gene TRBJ2-1; D is possibly TRBD2 (6 bases). V was pared by 4 bases and J by 4 bases, with 24 bases between. This CDR3 is 18 amino acids long. Germline CDR1 SGHRS, CDR2 YFSETQ. As DNA, the CDR3 is TGCGCCAGCAGCATCCGATCCCGCTCCGAGGCGGGGTACAATGAGCAGTTCTTC. Protein product: CASSIRSRSEAGYNEQFF.

The chain is built from TRBV4-3 and TRBJ2-1; 11 positions agree with TRBD2. The J segment lost 10 bases and the V segment lost 0 bases, leaving 5 bases of the junction unmatched. The CDR3 has 15 residues. Per germline, CDR1 LGHNA and CDR2 YSLEER. CDR3 nucleotide sequence: TGCGCCAGCAGCCAAGATAAGGGGACTAGCGGAGAGCAGTTCTTC. Its translation: CASSQDKGTSGEQFF.

The V gene is TRBV19, the J gene TRBJ2-7, with 12 bases matching TRBD2. The germline CDR1 and CDR2 sequences are LNHDA and SQIVND (reference sequence). The CDR3 spans 17 residues. Trimming cost V 5 bases and J 4 bases; bases outside gene matches: 12. The CDR3 coding sequence is TGTGCCAGTAGTCAATCGGGACTAGCGGGCTCCCCTTACGAGCAGTACTTC. As protein: CASSQSGLAGSPYEQYF.

The chain recombines TRBV9 with TRBJ2-1; TRBD2 matches at 13 bases. The CDR3 has 17 amino acids. CDR1 SGDLS and CDR2 YYNGEE come from the germline V gene. Trimming took 3 bases from V and 3 from J; bases not matched to a gene: 6. The CDR3 sequence is CASSGTSGSFLYNEQFF. CDR3 nucleotide sequence: TGTGCCAGCAGCGGGACTAGCGGGAGTTTCCTCTACAATGAGCAGTTCTTC.

This sequence joins TRBV25-1 and TRBJ2-1; a weak D match, TRBD1 (5 bases). The CDR3 runs to 15 residues. Trimming removed 2 bases at V and 3 bases at J, with 11 bases between. The germline gives CDR1 MGHDK, CDR2 SYGVNS. The CDR3 loop is CASSEGAKRYNEQFF. The CDR3 DNA reads TGTGCCAGCAGTGAAGGGGCTAAACGCTACAATGAGCAGTTCTTC.

The chain recombines TRBV30 with TRBJ1-1, with TRBD1 matching over 8 bases. This CDR3 has 15 residues. Trimming at V came to 1 base and at J to 10 bases, leaving 14 bases not matched to a gene. CDR1 and CDR2 (germline): GTSNPN, SVGIG (reference sequence). The DNA for the CDR3 is TGTGCCTGGAGTGCAACAGGGACAGGCCAGAATGGAGCTTTCTTT. Translation gives CAWSATGTGQNGAFF.

The chain employs TRBV27 and TRBJ2-7; 7 bases agree with TRBD2. The CDR3 covers 14 residues. V trimming: 3 bases; J trimming: 4 bases; junction bases outside the gene matches: 6. The V gene's germline CDR1 is MNHEY and CDR2 SMNVEV (reference sequence). CDR3 region: CASSFSGLVYEQYF. CDR3 nucleotide sequence: TGTGCCAGCAGTTTTTCCGGACTAGTTTACGAGCAGTACTTC.

The V gene is TRBV13, the J gene TRBJ2-4, with 10 bases fitting TRBD2. The CDR3 runs 17 residues. After removal of 4 bases from V and 8 bases from J, the junction contained 14 bases not matched to a gene. Germline CDR1 and CDR2: PRHDT and FYEKMQ (reference sequence). This chain's CDR3 is CASSSIEAGGGEDIQYF. The CDR3 DNA follows: TGTGCCAGCAGCTCCATCGAAGCGGGAGGGGGGGAGGACATTCAGTACTTC.

The chain combines TRBV5-4 with TRBJ1-1, with D uncertain. V lost 6 bases to trimming and J lost 1 base, with 16 bases between them. This CDR3 is built from 15 residues. CDR1 is SGHNT, CDR2 YYREEE, per germline (reference sequence). CDR3 loop: CASTSAGLGNTEAFF. CDR3 DNA sequence: TGTGCCAGCACTTCCGCGGGGTTGGGGAACACTGAAGCTTTCTTT. Drawing the rest from reference TRBV5-4 and TRBJ1-1, the complete variable domain is ETGVTQSPTHLIKTRGQQVTLRCSSQSGHNTVSWYQQALGQGPQFIFQYYREEENGRGNFPPRFSGLQFPNYSSELNVNALELDDSALYLCASTSAGLGNTEAFFGQGTRLTVV.

CDR3 region: CASSLPSDRGRGGIFQETQYF. In nucleotides, the CDR3 is TGTGCCAGCAGTTTACCCTCGGACAGGGGCCGTGGTGGGATCTTTCAAGAGACCCAGTACTTC. The chain recombines TRBV28 with TRBJ2-5; 9 bases line up with TRBD1. Germline CDR1 is MDHEN and CDR2 is SYDVKM. Trimming at V came to 2 bases and at J to 2 bases, leaving 21 bases not matched to a gene. The CDR3 is 21 residues long.